One and the same sample provided the 21 T cell receptor beta chains below, sequenced in a study of cytomegalovirus exposure and HLA in healthy donors (dated by TCRdb to 2016 to 2017). The library came from the immunoSEQ multiplex PCR assay. The multiplex PCR relied on a mix of 60 forward primers for TCR Vbeta segments and 13 reverse primers for TCR Jbeta segments. TCRdb limited this immuneACCESS table to in-frame rearrangements with V and J called. A share of clones is missing; checked studies link under half to unresolved V genes, and the rest is unexplained. In this sample's table one finds approximately 45,000 clones. In total, the top ten clones hold about 2% of the sample. The sequenced sample was PBMCs. The receptors here all came from a middle-aged woman in good health and CMV-seronegative.

The chain is built from TRBV9 and TRBJ2-1; 11 bases align to TRBD1. CDR3 length equals 16 residues. The germline V gene encodes CDR1 SGDLS and CDR2 YYNGEE. Losses at the gene ends were 3 bases for V and 3 bases for J; bases not matched to a gene: 5. CDR3 sequence reads: CASSAAGTGGYNEQFF. CDR3 coding DNA: TGTGCCAGCAGCGCGGCCGGGACAGGGGGCTACAATGAGCAGTTCTTC.

The genes are TRBV19 and TRBJ1-2; 7 bases match TRBD1. The length of the CDR3 is 15 residues. The trim removed 6 bases at V and 4 bases at J, leaving 11 bases unmatched. Germline V CDR1 and CDR2: LNHDA, SQIVND (reference sequence). CDR3 coding DNA: TGTGCCAGTAGCCCGCAGGCAGGGGGACGCTATGGCTACACCTTC. It specifies CASSPQAGGRYGYTF.

V is TRBV4-1 and J is TRBJ2-5, with D tentatively TRBD1 (6 bases). This CDR3 comprises 12 residues. Trimming shortened V by 4 bases and J by 5 bases, and 8 bases separated the two germline ends. From germline, CDR1 is MGHRA and CDR2 YSYEKL. This CDR3 reads CASSRGQETQYF. DNA of the CDR3: TGCGCCAGCAGCCGGGGGCAGGAGACCCAGTACTTC.

The gene calls are TRBV5-5 and TRBJ2-7; D is possibly TRBD2 (7 bases). This CDR3 contains 13 residues. V was pared by 3 bases and J by 7 bases, with 14 bases between. Germline V gene data show CDR1 as SGHKS and CDR2 as YYEKEE (reference sequence). The CDR3, as DNA: TGTGCCAGCAGCTCACAGGGAGGGGGGGAGCAGTACTTC. It yields the protein CASSSQGGGEQYF.

This chain links TRBV27 with TRBJ2-7; D is unclear. CDR3 length equals 14 residues. With 6 bases removed from V and 1 base from J, the gap between germline ends came to 13 bases. Germline loops: CDR1 MNHEY, CDR2 SMNVEV (reference sequence). The CDR3 region is CASSSPHESYEQYF. The CDR3 DNA reads TGTGCCAGCAGCTCTCCACATGAATCCTACGAGCAGTACTTC.

This chain connects TRBV5-6 to TRBJ1-1; D might be TRBD1 (6 bases). Trimming left V 2 bases short and J 7 bases short, with 9 bases between. The CDR3 sequence is 12 residues long. The germline V gene encodes CDR1 SGHDT and CDR2 YYEEEE. CDR3 bases: TGTGCCAGCAGCTTAACGGACAGTGAAGCTTTCTTT. It specifies CASSLTDSEAFF.

The rearrangement joins TRBV10-2 to TRBJ2-7, with 11 bases identical to TRBD1. Germline CDR1 is WSHSY and CDR2 is SAAADI. With V trimmed by 10 bases and J by 4 bases, 9 bases remained unmatched. CDR3 size: 14 residues. The CDR3 is CATSGTGGSYEQYF. CDR3 bases: TGCGCCACTTCGGGGACAGGGGGTTCTTACGAGCAGTACTTC.

The chain is built from TRBV4-2 and TRBJ1-1, with D possibly TRBD1 on 6 matching bases. Looked up from germline, CDR1 is LGHNA and CDR2 is YNFKEQ. Trimming shortened V by 4 bases and J by 1 base, and 13 bases separated the two germline ends. The CDR3 is made up of 15 amino acids. DNA for the CDR3: TGTGCCAGCAGCCTCGTCGGGGGGGCGAACACTGAAGCTTTCTTT. The encoded protein is CASSLVGGANTEAFF.

The rearrangement uses TRBV2 and TRBJ2-5; no clear D. TRBJ2-7 matches the DNA end more closely, so the J call is doubtful. The germline V gene encodes CDR1 SNHLY and CDR2 FYNNEI. CDR3 length equals 14 residues. For the CDR3, the DNA is TGTGCCAGCAGTGAGGCGCATGGCAGGCACGAGCAGTACTTC. It is translated as CASSEAHGRHEQYF.

The rearrangement uses TRBV28 and TRBJ1-5; 11 positions agree with TRBD1. Germline V lookup: CDR1 MDHEN, CDR2 SYDVKM. V lost 8 bases to trimming and J lost 4 bases; unmatched junction nucleotides: 10. The CDR3 covers 16 residues. CDR3 in amino acids: CASVERDRGTNQPQHF. The CDR3 region has the DNA TGTGCCAGCGTTGAGAGGGACAGGGGGACAAATCAGCCCCAGCATTTT.

This chain joins TRBV6-1 and TRBJ1-2; 8 positions agree with TRBD1. From germline, CDR1 is MNHNS and CDR2 SASEGT. J lost 7 bases, V lost 6 bases, and 13 bases had no gene match. The CDR3 consists of 15 residues. CDR3 DNA sequence: TGTGCCAGCAGAGCCCGGACAGGGCTCAAAGGTGGCTACACCTTC. Encoded protein: CASRARTGLKGGYTF.

The chain combines TRBV6-6 with TRBJ2-1; 11 bases line up with TRBD2. The CDR3 totals 16 residues. J gave up 1 base and V 6 bases, and 5 bases lay outside the gene matches. Germline CDR1 and CDR2: MNHNY and SVGAGI (reference sequence). CDR3 nucleotides: TGTGCCAGCAGAAGAGGGACTAGCGGTTCCTACAATGAGCAGTTCTTC. It codes for CASRRGTSGSYNEQFF.

The chain recombines TRBV28 with TRBJ2-5; no clear D. The germline V and J ends were trimmed by 6 bases and 5 bases, with 16 bases remaining between them. In germline, CDR1 is MDHEN, CDR2 SYDVKM. The CDR3 contains 14 residues. Here the CDR3 reads CASSPTPTGETQYF. The CDR3 DNA reads TGTGCCAGCAGCCCGACTCCGACCGGGGAGACCCAGTACTTC. Using reference TRBV28 and TRBJ2-5 for the parts outside the CDR3, the full variable domain is DVKVTQSSRYLVKRTGEKVFLECVQDMDHENMFWYRQDPGLGLRLIYFSYDVKMKEKGDIPEGYSVSREKKERFSLILESASTNQTSMYLCASSPTPTGETQYFGPGTRLLVL.

The genes are TRBV4-1 and TRBJ2-1; possible D gene TRBD2, 7 bases. The ends were cut back, 4 bases at V and 4 bases at J, with 20 bases in the middle. The germline V gene has CDR1 MGHRA and CDR2 YSYEKL. This CDR3 is built from 17 residues. The CDR3 here is CASSPDGGAKIYNEQFF. The DNA for the CDR3 is TGCGCCAGCAGCCCCGATGGGGGGGCAAAAATATACAATGAGCAGTTCTTC.

As concerns this clone: The sample carries other DNA sequences with the same CDR3. The chain uses TRBV11-2 and TRBJ1-6; TRBD1 matches 10 bases. V gave up 4 bases and J gave up 10 bases; unmatched junction bases: 7. The CDR3 length is 15 residues. The V gene's germline CDR1 is SGHAT and CDR2 FQNNGV. Here the CDR3 reads CASSSSGQGLSPLHF. The CDR3 coding sequence is TGTGCCAGCAGCTCTTCGGGACAGGGGTTATCACCCCTCCACTTT.

The chain joins TRBV5-1 to TRBJ2-7; TRBD2 matches at 7 bases. Germline V gene lookup returns CDR1 SGHRS and CDR2 YFSETQ. The CDR3 extends over 15 amino acids. Unmatched junction bases numbered 6, after V lost 0 bases and J lost 3 bases. The CDR3 bases are TGCGCCAGCAGCTTGGATGGGACTAACATCTACGAGCAGTACTTC. This sequence encodes CASSLDGTNIYEQYF.

The chain employs TRBV5-4 and TRBJ1-1; possible D gene TRBD1, 6 bases. Germline CDR1 is SGHNT and CDR2 is YYREEE (reference sequence). The CDR3 length is 13 residues. V was cut by 0 bases and J by 7 bases, with 10 bases left in between. As DNA, the CDR3 is TGTGCCAGCAGCTTGGCGAGGGGGGGTGAAGCTTTCTTT. Translated: CASSLARGGEAFF. The variable domain in full, with the rest retrieved from reference TRBV5-4 and TRBJ1-1, is ETGVTQSPTHLIKTRGQQVTLRCSSQSGHNTVSWYQQALGQGPQFIFQYYREEENGRGNFPPRFSGLQFPNYSSELNVNALELDDSALYLCASSLARGGEAFFGQGTRLTVV.

The chain employs TRBV5-1 and TRBJ2-2, with 7 nucleotides matching TRBD1. In germline, CDR1 is SGHRS, CDR2 YFSETQ. This CDR3 is 13 amino acids long. V trimming: 5 bases; J trimming: 12 bases; junction bases outside the gene matches: 10. CDR3 residues: CASRRQGDGQLFF. CDR3 nucleotide sequence: TGCGCCAGCAGGAGGCAGGGGGATGGACAGCTGTTTTTT.

CDR3 nucleotides: TGCGCCAGCAGCGTATCGGGACAGGGGATCTACGAGCAGTACTTC. The encoded protein is CASSVSGQGIYEQYF. The chain links TRBV5-1 to TRBJ2-5; 10 bases map to TRBD1. Near its end, the DNA agrees better with TRBJ2-7, so the J call may be wrong. Looked up from germline, CDR1 is SGHRS and CDR2 is YFSETQ. There are 15 residues in the CDR3.

The rearrangement joins TRBV7-9 to TRBJ2-7; TRBD2 matches at 8 bases. The V gene end was trimmed by 4 bases and the J gene end by 11 bases; junction bases not matched to a gene: 10. The CDR3 runs to 13 residues. The V gene's germline CDR1 is SEHNR and CDR2 FQNEAQ (reference sequence). CDR3 DNA sequence: TGTGCCAGCAGCTCGGGGAGTCGGGAGGGGGAGTACTTC. Its protein is CASSSGSREGEYF.

The chain employs TRBV7-2 and TRBJ1-2; no clear D gene. Trimming pared 6 bases from V and 6 bases from J, leaving 17 bases between. CDR1 and CDR2 from the germline V gene are SGHTA and FQGNSA. CDR3 size: 14 residues. The CDR3 spells CASSPYQITNGYTF. The CDR3 coding sequence is TGTGCCAGCAGTCCATACCAGATAACGAATGGCTACACCTTC.